This record concerns one TCR beta chain sequence. Its target is not known. This sample is drawn from a study of cytomegalovirus exposure and HLA in healthy donors. Regarding the study as a whole: A later analysis found common viral pathogens apparently linked to several of the most significant clusters. In a later analysis, a genetic analysis reported fewer productive-TCR N-insertions in an Asian-associated ancestry cluster than the cohort average.

Trimming left V 4 bases short and J 0 bases short, with 18 bases between. Germline CDR1 LGHNA, CDR2 YNFKEQ. The CDR3 extends over 17 amino acids. The study sampled nominally healthy donors, though unrecorded immune exposures were likely. Primers: 60 Vbeta forward and 13 Jbeta reverse. Assay: immunoSEQ multiplex PCR; the TCRdb copy retains only in-frame clones and omits some. The data hold more than 85,000 clones, with over 65% observed a single time. Sequencing was performed on PBMCs. The V gene is TRBV4-2, the J gene TRBJ1-1, with D perhaps TRBD1 (6 bases). The sequence derives from a woman between 25 and 40 years old in good health and CMV-seronegative. The CDR3 protein is CASSPDPGHEVNTEAFF. DNA for the CDR3: TGTGCCAGCAGCCCAGATCCGGGACATGAGGTGAACACTGAAGCTTTCTTT.